The 17 T cell receptor beta chains in this list originate from one sample, sequenced in a study of blood T cell repertoires in COVID-19. Generated by immunoSEQ multiplex PCR, the TCRdb table keeps only in-frame clones and is missing some. The table records some 250,000 clones, more than 70% of them present only once. Material: peripheral blood. Source of these receptors: a middle-aged woman who had recovered from COVID-19.

The chain combines TRBV11-2 with TRBJ1-2; weak D call: TRBD1 (6 bases). V was pared by 1 base and J by 4 bases, with 22 bases between. This CDR3 is built from 18 residues. Germline V gene sequence: CDR1 SGHAT, CDR2 FQNNGV. The CDR3 is CASSLAPHRVGMGYGYTF. In DNA, the CDR3 is TGTGCCAGCAGCTTAGCCCCCCACAGGGTGGGGATGGGCTATGGCTACACCTTC.

The chain employs TRBV5-1 and TRBJ2-1; 8 bases agree with TRBD2. J was trimmed by 6 bases and V by 4 bases; bases with no gene match: 6. This CDR3 is 14 amino acids long. Germline V gene sequence: CDR1 SGHRS, CDR2 YFSETQ. Here the CDR3 reads CASSPGGAPNEQFF. The CDR3 DNA reads TGCGCCAGCAGCCCGGGGGGGGCGCCCAATGAGCAGTTCTTC.

This chain joins TRBV2 and TRBJ2-5; 8 bases match TRBD2. The V and J ends lost 3 bases and 5 bases, in that order; junction bases with no gene match: 8. This CDR3 has 15 residues. Germline lookup yields CDR1 SNHLY and CDR2 FYNNEI. The CDR3 DNA sequence: TGTGCCAGCAGTGACGGACTAGCCCCGGGGGAGACCCAGTACTTC. This translates into CASSDGLAPGETQYF.

The chain combines TRBV11-1 with TRBJ2-2; D gene uncertain. The CDR3 totals 14 residues. The V end was cut by 5 bases, the J end by 2 bases, with 9 bases between. Germline loops: CDR1 SGHAT, CDR2 FQDESV (reference sequence). The CDR3 loop is CASSTRLNTGELFF. For the CDR3, the DNA is TGTGCCAGCAGCACCCGACTCAACACCGGGGAGCTGTTTTTT.

The gene calls are TRBV5-1 and TRBJ1-2, with D perhaps TRBD1 (6 bases). The CDR3 has 15 amino acids. Per germline, CDR1 SGHRS and CDR2 YFSETQ. V was clipped by 4 bases and J by 7 bases, with 20 bases between them. CDR3: CASSPAGGPGVGYTF. The DNA for the CDR3 is TGCGCCAGCAGCCCAGCGGGGGGGCCAGGGGTTGGCTACACCTTC.

The chain couples TRBV7-2 to TRBJ2-7, with a tentative D call TRBD1 (6 bases). There are 15 residues in the CDR3. V was clipped by 4 bases and J by 2 bases, with 15 bases between them. The V gene's germline CDR1 is SGHTA and CDR2 FQGNSA. The CDR3, as DNA: TGTGCCAGCAGCTCCCAGGGGCGCAAAGCCTACGAGCAGTACTTC. Protein product: CASSSQGRKAYEQYF.

The CDR3 nucleotides read TGTGCCAGCAGTGACCATGGAGGAACTAATGAAAAACTGTTTTTT. Amino acids: CASSDHGGTNEKLFF. The chain links TRBV6-4 to TRBJ1-4; D gene unclear. V gave up 2 bases and J gave up 1 base, with 8 bases separating them. Germline lookup yields CDR1 MRHNA and CDR2 SNTAGT. The CDR3 is 15 residues long.

V is TRBV5-4 and J is TRBJ1-1, with 7 positions matching TRBD1. Germline V lookup: CDR1 SGHNT, CDR2 YYREEE (reference sequence). Germline trimming cut 4 bases from V and 0 bases from J; bases unmatched to any gene: 6. The CDR3 spans 15 residues. The CDR3 spells CASSPGQAMNTEAFF. Written as DNA, the CDR3 is TGTGCCAGCAGCCCCGGACAGGCAATGAACACTGAAGCTTTCTTT.

V is TRBV9 and J is TRBJ2-5; D is perhaps TRBD1 (7 bases). CDR1 SGDLS and CDR2 YYNGEE come from the germline V gene. This CDR3 contains 15 residues. V lost 4 bases to trimming and J lost 1 base, with 14 bases between them. The CDR3 sequence: CASSPQGGTQETQYF. In DNA, the CDR3 is TGTGCCAGCAGCCCCCAGGGGGGAACCCAAGAGACCCAGTACTTC.

The chain is built from TRBV4-2 and TRBJ1-5; possibly TRBD1 for D (6 bases). The CDR3 runs 17 residues. The germline V gene encodes CDR1 LGHNA and CDR2 YNFKEQ. V was pared by 1 base and J by 1 base, with 14 bases between. Written as DNA, the CDR3 is TGTGCCAGCAGCCAAGGATTGGCAGGGGTAAGCAATCAGCCCCAGCATTTT. Amino acids: CASSQGLAGVSNQPQHF.

This chain joins TRBV28 and TRBJ2-7, with 7 bases fitting TRBD2. The CDR3 has 14 residues. V dropped 5 bases and J dropped 5; count of bases not matched to a gene: 9. Germline values: CDR1 MDHEN, CDR2 SYDVKM. This CDR3 is CASSPPPSGDEQYF. In DNA form, the CDR3 reads TGTGCCAGCAGTCCCCCCCCTAGCGGCGACGAGCAGTACTTC.

This chain connects TRBV7-2 to TRBJ1-5; TRBD1 aligns across 7 bases. This CDR3 region has 14 residues. CDR1 and CDR2 from the germline V gene are SGHTA and FQGNSA. V dropped 5 bases and J dropped 6; count of bases not matched to a gene: 7. This CDR3 is CASSPDRSIQPQHF. The CDR3, as DNA: TGTGCCAGCAGCCCGGACAGGAGTATTCAGCCCCAGCATTTT.

At least ten counts were recorded for this clone. The chain is built from TRBV29-1 and TRBJ1-2, with a weak D call TRBD1 (6 bases). Deletions cut 8 bases from V and 7 bases from J, with 14 bases between. The CDR3 is made up of 11 amino acids. Germline CDR1 is SQVTM and CDR2 is ANQGSEA. The CDR3 sequence: CSRGGRSGYTF. Written as DNA, the CDR3 is TGCAGCCGGGGGGGCAGGAGTGGCTACACCTTC.

This chain uses TRBV2 with TRBJ1-5, with D perhaps TRBD1 (5 bases). The length of the CDR3 is 15 residues. V was trimmed by 2 bases and J by 4 bases, leaving 12 bases between them. Germline CDR1 SNHLY, CDR2 FYNNEI. The CDR3 DNA follows: TGTGCCAGCAGTGAACATGTGGGGGGGAATCAGCCCCAGCATTTT. Residues: CASSEHVGGNQPQHF.

This rearrangement joins TRBV24-1 to TRBJ2-3; 10 bases map to TRBD1. The V gene end was trimmed by 4 bases and the J gene end by 3 bases; junction bases not matched to a gene: 3. Germline V gives CDR1 KGHDR, CDR2 SFDVKD. This CDR3 spans 15 amino acids. The CDR3 nucleotides read TGTGCCACCAGTGAACGGACAGGGGGGACAGATACGCAGTATTTT. Translated: CATSERTGGTDTQYF.

This clone appeared once. V gene TRBV6-5 combines with J gene TRBJ2-2; 7 bases line up with TRBD2. The junction had 6 bases not matched to a gene; V was cut back by 4 bases and J by 4 bases. Germline CDR1 MNHEY, CDR2 SVGAGI. The CDR3 contains 15 residues. The CDR3 DNA is TGTGCCAGCAGTTGGGGGGGAAGGGTCACCGGGGAGCTGTTTTTT. Translation gives CASSWGGRVTGELFF.

This clone has a handful of counts. This chain uses TRBV30 with TRBJ2-7, with TRBD2 matching over 8 bases. This CDR3 spans 14 amino acids. The J segment lost 1 base and the V segment lost 2 bases, leaving 4 bases of the junction unmatched. Looked up from germline, CDR1 is GTSNPN and CDR2 is SVGIG (reference sequence). The CDR3 loop is CAWSPRGGSYEQYV. The CDR3 bases are TGTGCCTGGAGTCCTCGGGGGGGGTCCTACGAGCAGTACGTC.